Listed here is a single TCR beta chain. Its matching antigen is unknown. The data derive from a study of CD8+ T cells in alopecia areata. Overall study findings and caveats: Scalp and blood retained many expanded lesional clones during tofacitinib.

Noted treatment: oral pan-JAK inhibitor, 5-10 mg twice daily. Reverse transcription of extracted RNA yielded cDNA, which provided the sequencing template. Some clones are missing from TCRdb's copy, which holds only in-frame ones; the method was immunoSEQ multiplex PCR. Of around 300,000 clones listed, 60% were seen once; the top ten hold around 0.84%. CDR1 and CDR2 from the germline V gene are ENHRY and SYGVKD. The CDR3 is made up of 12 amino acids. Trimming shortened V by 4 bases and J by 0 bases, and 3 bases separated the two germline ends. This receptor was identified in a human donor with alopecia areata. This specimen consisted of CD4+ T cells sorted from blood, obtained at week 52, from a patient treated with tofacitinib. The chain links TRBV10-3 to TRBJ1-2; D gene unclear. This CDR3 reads CAISVANYGYTF. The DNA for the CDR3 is TGTGCCATCAGTGTTGCTAACTATGGCTACACCTTC.